Presented here are 13 T cell receptor beta chains from one specimen sequenced in a study of early T cells in non-severe SARS-CoV-2 infection. TCRdb reprocessed the 5' RACE reads via MiXCR and lists one record per CDR3 protein. The sample carries 70,000 to 85,000 distinct CDR3 sequences, about 12% recorded once. The sample consisted of whole blood. These receptors originate from an adult who was a healthcare worker with PCR-confirmed SARS-CoV-2 infection or an uninfected control (not recorded which).

This clonotype was seen only a few times. The J gene is TRBJ1-2, the V gene TRBV19; D call uncertain. Germline lookup yields CDR1 LNHDA and CDR2 SQIVND (reference sequence). Trimming pared 5 bases from V and 2 bases from J, leaving 12 bases between. There are 14 residues in the CDR3. CDR3 nucleotide sequence: TGTGCCAGTAGTTACCCCGTGGGAAACTATGGCTACACCTTC. This translates into CASSYPVGNYGYTF.

Regarding this clonotype: One base away lies a much larger clone, so this may be a sequencing read error. This chain joins TRBV29-1 and TRBJ2-7; TRBD2 matches 10 bases. The CDR3 sequence is 13 residues long. Germline CDR1 and CDR2: SQVTM and ANQGSEA. The CDR3 region is CSVVLAGYYKQYF. In nucleotides, the CDR3 is TGCAGCGTTGTACTAGCGGGATACTACAAGCAGTACTTC.

In this sample, this clonotype turned up many times. This sequence joins TRBV9 and TRBJ1-2; TRBD1 matches 7 bases. Germline V gene lookup returns CDR1 SGDLS and CDR2 YYNGEE. The CDR3 has 12 amino acids. J lost 8 bases, V lost 3 bases, and 4 bases had no gene match. For the CDR3, the DNA is TGTGCCAGCAGCGATTACAGGGGAGGCTACACCTTC. Protein sequence: CASSDYRGGYTF.

This clonotype showed up just a few times. The CDR3 protein is CASSFWGNTEAFF. The CDR3 DNA is TGTGCCAGCAGCTTTTGGGGGAACACTGAAGCTTTCTTT. The chain joins TRBV7-3 to TRBJ1-1; D is ambiguous. Germline values: CDR1 SGHTA, CDR2 FQGTGA. The V end lost 3 bases, the J end lost 1 base, and 6 bases lay between the germline ends. The CDR3 has 13 residues.

V usage is TRBV5-1 and J usage is TRBJ2-7, with D tentatively TRBD2 (5 bases). This CDR3 contains 13 residues. Trimming removed 6 bases from V and 0 bases from J, with 10 bases in between. CDR1 and CDR2 from the germline V gene are SGHRS and YFSETQ. CDR3 coding DNA: TGCGCCAGCAAGAGGGCCGACTCCTACGAGCAGTACTTC. It translates to CASKRADSYEQYF.

The chain has TRBV13 and TRBJ2-5; a possible D gene is TRBD2 (6 bases). The germline gives CDR1 PRHDT, CDR2 FYEKMQ (reference sequence). Trimming removed 1 base at V and 1 base at J, with 7 bases between. The CDR3 runs to 14 residues. CDR3 amino acids: CASSLVGGQETQYF. The CDR3, as DNA: TGTGCCAGCAGCTTAGTGGGGGGCCAAGAGACCCAGTACTTC. The full variable domain, its missing parts supplied by reference TRBV13 and TRBJ2-5, is AAGVIQSPRHLIKEKRETATLKCYPIPRHDTVYWYQQGPGQDPQFLISFYEKMQSDKGSIPDRFSAQQFSDYHSELNMSSLELGDSALYFCASSLVGGQETQYFGPGTRLLVL.

This clonotype was seen a few times. The CDR3, as DNA: TGCAGTGCTAGAGTAGCGGGCACAGATACGCAGTATTTT. This encodes CSARVAGTDTQYF. V is TRBV20-1 and J is TRBJ2-3, with D tentatively TRBD2 (6 bases). In germline, CDR1 is DFQATT, CDR2 SNEGSKA (reference sequence). The CDR3 loop spans 13 amino acids. Deletions cut 1 base from V and 1 base from J, with 6 bases between.

The chain couples TRBV4-1 to TRBJ2-4, with a weak D call TRBD1 (5 bases). V was trimmed by 3 bases and J by 8 bases, leaving 8 bases between them. The CDR3 consists of 12 residues. Germline values: CDR1 MGHRA, CDR2 YSYEKL. The CDR3 reads CASSQGPDIQYF. CDR3 bases: TGCGCCAGCAGCCAGGGGCCGGACATTCAGTACTTC.

This clonotype was observed a handful of times. The rearrangement uses TRBV18 and TRBJ2-7; TRBD1 aligns across 7 bases. The ends lost 2 bases at V and 6 bases at J; junction bases unmatched: 4. The CDR3 contains 13 residues. Germline CDR1 KGHSH, CDR2 LQKENI. The CDR3 nucleotides are TGTGCCAGCTCACCAACAGGGGATACCGAGCAGTACTTC. It encodes CASSPTGDTEQYF. The whole variable domain, remainder taken from reference TRBV18 and TRBJ2-7, is NAGVMQNPRHLVRRRGQEARLRCSPMKGHSHVYWYRQLPEEGLKFMVYLQKENIIDESGMPKERFSAEFPKEGPSILRIQQVVRGDSAAYFCASSPTGDTEQYFGPGTRLTVT.

The CDR3 DNA follows: TGTGCCAGCAGCTTAGCGCCGGGACTAGCGGGAGCTATGAAGACCCAGTACTTC. It is translated as CASSLAPGLAGAMKTQYF. The chain recombines TRBV7-2 with TRBJ2-5; 14 positions match TRBD2. V gave up 0 bases and J gave up 6 bases; unmatched junction bases: 9. The CDR3 is 18 amino acids. Germline V CDR1 and CDR2: SGHTA, FQGNSA.

This clonotype is a singleton in its sample. CDR3 residues: CASELAGGTDTQYF. The CDR3 DNA reads TGCGCCAGCGAGCTAGCGGGGGGCACAGATACGCAGTATTTT. This chain connects TRBV5-1 to TRBJ2-3; TRBD2 matches 10 bases. Germline V lookup: CDR1 SGHRS, CDR2 YFSETQ. The length of the CDR3 is 14 residues. V was clipped by 7 bases and J by 1 base; unmatched bases: 3.

This clonotype was counted at least ten times. The chain recombines TRBV29-1 with TRBJ1-6; tentative D call: TRBD1 (5 bases). CDR3 length: 14 amino acids. Germline assignment: CDR1 SQVTM and CDR2 ANQGSEA. With 6 bases removed from V and 7 bases from J, the gap between germline ends came to 16 bases. CDR3 region: CSVKTQGGNSPLHF. The DNA for the CDR3 is TGCAGCGTGAAGACCCAGGGAGGCAATTCACCCCTCCACTTT.

This clonotype has ten or more counts. The chain has TRBV20-1 and TRBJ1-2; 8 nucleotides align to TRBD1. Unmatched junction bases numbered 2, after V lost 0 bases and J lost 5 bases. CDR1 is DFQATT and CDR2 is SNEGSKA in the germline V gene (reference sequence). The CDR3 has 13 residues. The DNA of the CDR3 is TGCAGTGCTAGAGAGGACAGGGCGTATGGCTACACCTTC. This translates into CSAREDRAYGYTF.